A selection of T cell receptor beta chains follows, all from one sample in a study of T cells expressing NK-cell markers. Each CDR3 protein gets one entry in TCRdb, which reprocessed the 5' RACE reads and gives no DNA. The listing records fewer than 400,000 distinct CDR3 sequences. Specimen: blood T cells: a sorted CD56 or NKG2C T cell subset, CD4+ or CD8+ T cells, or bulk PBMC T cells (not recorded which). Receptors were obtained from a woman aged 45-65 years in good health. The CDR3 runs from the conserved cysteine through the conserved F or W.

v_gene: TRBV20-1
j_gene: TRBJ2-5
CDR3aa: CSATGTGGSAETQYF

v_gene: TRBV5-5
j_gene: TRBJ1-3
CDR3aa: CASSLRPHGGNTIYF

v_gene: TRBV5-1
j_gene: TRBJ1-1
CDR3aa: CASSSGRLLNTEAFF

v_gene: TRBV2
j_gene: TRBJ1-6
CDR3aa: CASEYNSPLHF

v_gene: TRBV5-5
j_gene: TRBJ2-1
CDR3aa: CASSFIGVGASYNEQFF

v_gene: TRBV24-1
j_gene: TRBJ2-1
CDR3aa: CATSGRGEQFF

v_gene: TRBV29-1
j_gene: TRBJ2-4
CDR3aa: CSVRGTKNIQYF

v_gene: TRBV6-5
j_gene: TRBJ2-1
CDR3aa: CASSRDSKNEQFF

v_gene: TRBV20-1
j_gene: TRBJ1-4
CDR3aa: CSASWTAEKLFF

v_gene: TRBV27
j_gene: TRBJ2-1
CDR3aa: CASSIAGAYNEQFF

v_gene: TRBV20-1
j_gene: TRBJ2-1
CDR3aa: CSALIAPLAGGGVDYEQFF

v_gene: TRBV5-1
j_gene: TRBJ2-7
CDR3aa: CASSLIWGSASEQYF

v_gene: TRBV10-3
j_gene: TRBJ1-3
CDR3aa: CAISDRGKDGNTIYF

v_gene: TRBV6-5
j_gene: TRBJ2-1
CDR3aa: CASSYRFGEQFF

v_gene: TRBV7-2
j_gene: TRBJ2-2
CDR3aa: CASRPGTGTAANTGELFF

v_gene: TRBV6-2/TRBV6-3
j_gene: TRBJ1-5
CDR3aa: CASSYSSRGRQPQHF

v_gene: TRBV12-3/TRBV12-4
j_gene: TRBJ2-1
CDR3aa: CASGVQGGSEQFF

v_gene: TRBV6-4
j_gene: TRBJ2-3
CDR3aa: CASSEEVIAATDTQYF

v_gene: TRBV7-9
j_gene: TRBJ2-1
CDR3aa: CASSLAPRVRDTHNEQFF

v_gene: TRBV5-1
j_gene: TRBJ2-2
CDR3aa: CASSSTLGFTGELFF

v_gene: TRBV3-1
j_gene: TRBJ2-1
CDR3aa: CASNKGLAGEEQFF

v_gene: TRBV12-3/TRBV12-4
j_gene: TRBJ2-5
CDR3aa: CASTLEGDETQYF

v_gene: TRBV24-1
j_gene: TRBJ2-1
CDR3aa: CATSDSVGNEQFF

v_gene: TRBV6-1
j_gene: TRBJ2-3
CDR3aa: CASSEEGSGRANVDTQYF

v_gene: TRBV7-2
j_gene: TRBJ1-5
CDR3aa: CASSLPRGFRQPQHF

v_gene: TRBV7-9
j_gene: TRBJ2-1
CDR3aa: CASSTSGMRNNEQFF

v_gene: TRBV5-1
j_gene: TRBJ2-5
CDR3aa: CASTVRTGTLGAQYF

v_gene: TRBV20-1
j_gene: TRBJ2-1
CDR3aa: CSARGSGRGNEQFF

v_gene: TRBV29-1
j_gene: TRBJ1-3
CDR3aa: CSVTLGNTIYF

v_gene: TRBV24-1
j_gene: TRBJ2-1
CDR3aa: CATSDFSGLTSDEQFF

v_gene: TRBV3-1
j_gene: TRBJ2-5
CDR3aa: CASSQEGLPPYF

v_gene: TRBV6-1
j_gene: TRBJ1-1
CDR3aa: CASSETGASTEAFF

v_gene: TRBV20-1
j_gene: TRBJ2-7
CDR3aa: CSASLLGNGEQYF

v_gene: TRBV6-4
j_gene: TRBJ2-1
CDR3aa: CASSAGTSGSDEQFF